The clone carrying this TCR beta chain has a count of ten or more. Its antigen is as yet unknown. The data derive from a study of neurological immune-mediated disorders. Overall study findings and caveats: Among 34 multiple sclerosis patients, phylogenetic grouping put the repertoires of 18 into a single related-CDR3 cluster, a possible signature.

5'RACE with 10-nucleotide random UMIs generated the cDNA. TCRdb processed the 5' RACE reads anew with MiXCR; each CDR3 protein has one entry. The table records about 46,000 distinct CDR3 sequences, roughly 2% of them present only once. The unsorted libraries were prepared from 2 million PBMCs (stored at -80 C). Germline loops: CDR1 KGHSH, CDR2 LQKENI. V was clipped by 6 bases and J by 4 bases, with 11 bases between them. The CDR3 is 13 residues long. The chain joins TRBV18 to TRBJ2-3, with D possibly being TRBD2 (6 bases). This receptor was taken from a woman in her forties with multiple sclerosis. Sequencing was done on a sample of PBMCs. The CDR3 nucleotides read TGTGCCAGCTCCTTGTCTAGCGCAGATACGCAGTATTTT. This sequence encodes CASSLSSADTQYF.